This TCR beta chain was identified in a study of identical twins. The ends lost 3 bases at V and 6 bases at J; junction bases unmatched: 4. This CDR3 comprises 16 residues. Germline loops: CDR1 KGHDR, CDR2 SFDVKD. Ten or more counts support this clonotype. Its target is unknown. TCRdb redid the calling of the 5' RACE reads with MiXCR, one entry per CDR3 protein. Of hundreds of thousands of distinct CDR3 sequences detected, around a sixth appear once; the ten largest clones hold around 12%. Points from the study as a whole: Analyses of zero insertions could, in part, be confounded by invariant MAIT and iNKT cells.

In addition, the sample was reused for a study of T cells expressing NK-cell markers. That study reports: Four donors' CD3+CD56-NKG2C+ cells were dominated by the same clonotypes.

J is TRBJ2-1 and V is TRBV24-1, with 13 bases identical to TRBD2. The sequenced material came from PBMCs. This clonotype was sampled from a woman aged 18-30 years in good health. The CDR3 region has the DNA TGTGCCACCAGTGATACTAGCGGGGGGGCGCCCAATGAGCAGTTCTTC. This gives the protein CATSDTSGGAPNEQFF.